This paragraph reports one TCR beta chain. Antigen: not known. The assay was immunoSEQ multiplex PCR, and TCRdb's table has in-frame clones only and misses some. This table has roughly 130,000 clones, approximately 85% appearing once. The sample is drawn from a study of T cell responses to AZD1222 COVID-19 vaccine. Regarding the study as a whole: Repertoire sampling occurred only after the peak T cell response.

Germline V gene lookup returns CDR1 MNHEY and CDR2 SVGEGT. The ends lost 6 bases at V and 3 bases at J; junction bases unmatched: 7. The CDR3 runs to 14 residues. The sample in question was peripheral blood, obtained on day 0 of AZD1222 vaccination. This TCR came from an adult in good health. The chain links TRBV6-2 or TRBV6-3 to TRBJ1-2, with TRBD1 identical over 7 bases. CDR3 bases: TGTGCCAGCAGCTCAGCCGGGACAGACTATGGCTACACCTTC. Amino acid sequence: CASSSAGTDYGYTF.